This is a list of T cell receptor beta chains from one sample in a study of cytomegalovirus exposure and HLA in healthy donors. The data were produced by immunoSEQ multiplex PCR, yet TCRdb's version contains in-frame clones alone and is incomplete. The table includes about 41,000 clones, roughly 80% detected once. What was sequenced was PBMCs. Receptor source: a man aged 50 to 59 in good health and CMV-seronegative. Each CDR3 is given with its conserved first and last residue. Each record gives: clone size, D gene, V gene, J gene, CDR3 protein, CDR3 DNA. A D gene is named only where the DNA matches it firmly. Only some rows state a clone size, as once, few, many or a class for expanded clones.

NA	TRBD1	TRBV6-5	TRBJ2-4	CASSYRGQGGIQYF	TGTGCCAGCAGTTACCGGGGACAGGGGGGTATTCAGTACTTC
NA	NA	TRBV2	TRBJ2-7	CASRDMSYEQYF	TGTGCCAGCAGGGACATGAGTTACGAGCAGTACTTC
NA	NA	TRBV4-2	TRBJ2-7	CASSQDRRAGAYEQYF	TGTGCCAGCAGCCAAGATCGACGGGCGGGCGCTTACGAGCAGTACTTC
NA	NA	TRBV5-8	TRBJ1-4	CASRKRGSPNEKLFF	TGTGCCAGCAGGAAGAGAGGGTCACCTAATGAAAAACTGTTTTTT
NA	TRBD1	TRBV29-1	TRBJ2-7	CSAGTGVGEQYF	TGCAGCGCGGGGACAGGGGTTGGCGAGCAGTACTTC
NA	TRBD2	TRBV5-1	TRBJ2-1	CASSSEASGNYNEQFF	TGCGCCAGCAGCTCCGAGGCTAGCGGGAACTACAATGAGCAGTTCTTC
NA	TRBD1	TRBV5-1	TRBJ2-5	CASSPPGQGVLTQYF	TGCGCCAGCAGCCCCCCGGGACAGGGGGTGTTGACCCAGTACTTC
NA	TRBD1	TRBV6-1	TRBJ2-7	CASSLDRFYEQYF	TGTGCCAGCAGTCTGGACAGGTTCTACGAGCAGTACTTC
NA	NA	TRBV7-2	TRBJ2-1	CASSTYNEQFF	TGTGCCAGCAGCACTTACAATGAGCAGTTCTTC
NA	NA	TRBV15	TRBJ2-7	CATSRDLATAYEQYF	TGTGCCACCAGCAGAGATCTGGCCACCGCCTACGAGCAGTACTTC
NA	TRBD1	TRBV15	TRBJ2-7	CATSRETGLAGYF	TGTGCCACCAGCAGAGAGACAGGGCTTGCGGGGTACTTC
NA	NA	TRBV19	TRBJ1-2	CASSILPGHLYGYTF	TGTGCCAGTAGTATTCTACCGGGACACCTCTATGGCTACACCTTC
NA	NA	TRBV19	TRBJ1-2	CASTLGRQDPNYGYTF	TGTGCCAGTACCCTGGGCCGACAGGATCCTAACTATGGCTACACCTTC
NA	NA	TRBV15	TRBJ1-6	CATSRAGGTWALHF	TGTGCCACCAGCAGAGCCGGGGGGACTTGGGCCCTCCACTTT
NA	NA	TRBV7-2	TRBJ1-1	CASNSPGADTEAFF	TGTGCCAGCAACTCTCCTGGGGCCGACACTGAAGCTTTCTTT
once	NA	TRBV5-6	TRBJ1-1	CASSLLPGEDTNTEAFF	TGTGCCAGCAGCCTCTTACCGGGGGAGGATACGAACACTGAAGCTTTCTTT
NA	NA	TRBV7-3	TRBJ2-7	CASSFSGTSSYEQYF	TGTGCCAGCAGCTTTTCCGGGACATCCTCCTACGAGCAGTACTTC